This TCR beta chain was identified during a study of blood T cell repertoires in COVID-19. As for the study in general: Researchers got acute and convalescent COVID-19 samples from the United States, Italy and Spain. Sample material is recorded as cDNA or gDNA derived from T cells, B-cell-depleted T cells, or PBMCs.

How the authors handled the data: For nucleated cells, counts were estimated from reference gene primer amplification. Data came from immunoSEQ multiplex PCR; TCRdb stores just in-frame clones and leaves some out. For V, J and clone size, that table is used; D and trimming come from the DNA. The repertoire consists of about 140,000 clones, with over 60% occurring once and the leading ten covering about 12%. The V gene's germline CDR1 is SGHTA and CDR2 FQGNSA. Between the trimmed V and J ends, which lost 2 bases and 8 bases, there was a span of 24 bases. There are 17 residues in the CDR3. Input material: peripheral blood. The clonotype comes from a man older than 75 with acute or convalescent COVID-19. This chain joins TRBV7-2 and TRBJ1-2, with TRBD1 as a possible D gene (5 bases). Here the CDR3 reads CASSLNSDGAIHAGYTF. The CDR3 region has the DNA TGTGCCAGCAGCTTAAATTCCGATGGGGCCATACACGCGGGCTACACCTTC.